These 32 T cell receptor beta chains share one sample of origin, sequenced in a study of shared clonotypes between healthy human individuals. Produced via immunoSEQ multiplex PCR; TCRdb's table is partial and in-frame only. This table has roughly 1,100,000 clones, about 80% appearing once. Sequencing was carried out using memory CD4+ T cells sorted from blood. The sample's subset: CD45RA-negative fraction. The receptors stem from a young man in good health.

This chain connects TRBV7-3 to TRBJ2-3, with D perhaps matching TRBD2 (5 bases). The V end was cut by 5 bases, the J end by 2 bases, with 11 bases between. CDR3 length: 14 amino acids. The germline CDR1 and CDR2 sequences are SGHTA and FQGTGA. DNA of the CDR3: TGTGCCAGCAGCCTCCAAGCGGTCACAGATACGCAGTATTTT. It codes for CASSLQAVTDTQYF.

This clone was observed once. V and J are TRBV5-6 and TRBJ2-5; 12 bases map to TRBD2. Germline V gene data show CDR1 as SGHDT and CDR2 as YYEEEE. The CDR3 contains 16 residues. Germline trimming cut 1 base from V and 4 bases from J; bases unmatched to any gene: 5. The CDR3 region is CASSLRLAGGGETQYF. The CDR3 bases are TGTGCCAGCAGCTTGCGGCTAGCGGGAGGGGGAGAGACCCAGTACTTC.

CDR3 residues: CASSATGYNEQFF. CDR3 DNA sequence: TGTGCCAGCAGCGCTACAGGGTACAATGAGCAGTTCTTC. The chain joins TRBV9 to TRBJ2-1, with D perhaps TRBD1 (6 bases). This CDR3 is 13 amino acids long. Trimming shortened V by 3 bases and J by 4 bases, and 8 bases separated the two germline ends. CDR1 and CDR2 from the germline V gene are SGDLS and YYNGEE.

The chain carries TRBV28 and TRBJ1-2; D not certain. There are 15 residues in the CDR3. The V and J ends lost 3 bases and 0 bases respectively, with 11 bases between them. CDR1 and CDR2 (germline): MDHEN, SYDVKM. The CDR3 sequence: CASSFYRGTNYGYTF. Written as DNA, the CDR3 is TGTGCCAGCAGTTTTTATCGGGGAACTAACTATGGCTACACCTTC.

The table lists this clone with a few counts. This rearrangement joins TRBV4-3 to TRBJ2-1; D ambiguous. The germline CDR1 and CDR2 sequences are LGHNA and YSLEER. V shed 0 bases and J shed 6 bases, with 30 bases lying between them. The CDR3 is 21 amino acids. In DNA, the CDR3 is TGCGCCAGCAGCCAAGATCCCCATTATCCGCCCGGACGACAACGACCCAATGAGCAGTTCTTC. This translates into CASSQDPHYPPGRQRPNEQFF.

This chain links TRBV2 with TRBJ1-3; TRBD1 agrees at 7 bases. Looked up from germline, CDR1 is SNHLY and CDR2 is FYNNEI. The CDR3 totals 13 residues. With V trimmed by 8 bases and J by 2 bases, 3 bases remained unmatched. DNA for the CDR3: TGTGCCAGCCAGACAGGGCCTGGAAACACCATATATTTT. This gives the protein CASQTGPGNTIYF.

J is TRBJ1-2 and V is TRBV19; maybe TRBD1 (5 bases). Germline V lookup: CDR1 LNHDA, CDR2 SQIVND (reference sequence). CDR3 size: 14 residues. The ends were cut back, 3 bases at V and 8 bases at J, with 16 bases in the middle. CDR3 amino acids: CASSIGDGGVGYTF. CDR3 nucleotide sequence: TGTGCCAGTAGTATTGGGGACGGCGGAGTCGGCTACACCTTC.

In its sample, this clone was seen once. The genes are TRBV30 and TRBJ2-7, with TRBD1 identical over 9 bases. The CDR3 is 13 residues long. From germline, CDR1 is GTSNPN and CDR2 SVGIG (reference sequence). J lost 5 bases, V lost 3 bases, and 5 bases had no gene match. The CDR3 loop reads CAWSPGQGHEQYF. The CDR3 nucleotides are TGTGCCTGGAGCCCGGGACAGGGCCACGAGCAGTACTTC.

This sequence joins TRBV21-1 and TRBJ2-4; the D call TRBD2 from the table was never checked on the DNA. TRBV21-1 is deemed a pseudogene. The CDR3 contains 15 residues. The CDR3 protein is CASSKYMEAKNIQYF. In nucleotides, the CDR3 is TGTGCCAGCAGCAAATATATGGAGGCCAAAAACATTCAGTACTTC.

As DNA, the CDR3 is TGTGCCAGTCGCAGTAGCAATCAGCCCCAGCATTTT. Translation gives CASRSSNQPQHF. The rearrangement joins TRBV10-3 to TRBJ1-5; no clear D gene. Germline V gene data show CDR1 as ENHRY and CDR2 as SYGVKD. This CDR3 comprises 12 residues. The V gene lost 10 bases and the J gene lost 0 bases, with 7 bases spanning the gap.

About this clone: This sample also contains other DNA sequences that code for the same CDR3. This chain connects TRBV18 to TRBJ2-7; the match to TRBD1 covers 9 bases. Germline CDR1 KGHSH, CDR2 LQKENI. V lost 3 bases, J lost 4 bases, and 4 bases stayed unmatched. CDR3 length: 14 residues. The CDR3 nucleotides read TGTGCCAGCTCACCTGGACAGGGGCCATACGAGCAGTACTTC. Protein product: CASSPGQGPYEQYF. Full variable domain (rest looked up from reference TRBV18 and TRBJ2-7): NAGVMQNPRHLVRRRGQEARLRCSPMKGHSHVYWYRQLPEEGLKFMVYLQKENIIDESGMPKERFSAEFPKEGPSILRIQQVVRGDSAAYFCASSPGQGPYEQYFGPGTRLTVT.

This clone was recorded once. The chain joins TRBV5-4 to TRBJ1-2, with a tentative D call TRBD1 (6 bases). This CDR3 comprises 16 residues. From germline, CDR1 is SGHNT and CDR2 YYREEE (reference sequence). V lost 4 bases and J lost 0, with 16 bases in between. Here the CDR3 reads CASSPRRGEANYGYTF. As DNA, the CDR3 is TGTGCCAGCAGCCCGCGGAGGGGGGAGGCTAACTATGGCTACACCTTC. Variable domain in full (rest from reference TRBV5-4 and TRBJ1-2): ETGVTQSPTHLIKTRGQQVTLRCSSQSGHNTVSWYQQALGQGPQFIFQYYREEENGRGNFPPRFSGLQFPNYSSELNVNALELDDSALYLCASSPRRGEANYGYTFGSGTRLTVV.

V usage is TRBV5-1 and J usage is TRBJ2-2, with unresolved D. Germline V gene sequence: CDR1 SGHRS, CDR2 YFSETQ. The CDR3 length is 15 residues. The V gene lost 2 bases and the J gene lost 3 bases, with 11 bases spanning the gap. The CDR3 sequence is CASSFATPDTGELFF. CDR3 nucleotides: TGCGCCAGCAGCTTTGCCACACCAGACACCGGGGAGCTGTTTTTT.

The chain has TRBV28 and TRBJ1-5; D is uncertain. This CDR3 region has 13 residues. V was shortened by 6 bases and J by 3 bases, with 9 bases between the two germline ends. The V gene's germline CDR1 is MDHEN and CDR2 SYDVKM. The CDR3 is CASRLDLNQPQHF. The CDR3 coding sequence is TGTGCCAGCAGATTAGACCTCAATCAGCCCCAGCATTTT.

The chain couples TRBV18 to TRBJ1-1; D remains ambiguous. The CDR3 spans 13 residues. The V end lost 4 bases, the J end lost 1 base, and 7 bases lay between the germline ends. Germline CDR1 and CDR2: KGHSH and LQKENI. The CDR3 protein is CASSLPGNTEAFF. The CDR3 DNA follows: TGTGCCAGCTCACTCCCCGGGAACACTGAAGCTTTCTTT.

The DNA of the CDR3 is TGTGCCAGCTCACCCGTCTACGACAGGGGTTACTATGGCTACACCTTC. Translation: CASSPVYDRGYYGYTF. The chain combines TRBV18 with TRBJ1-2, with TRBD1 matching over 8 bases. The CDR3 runs 16 residues. With V trimmed by 3 bases and J by 3 bases, 9 bases remained unmatched. From germline, CDR1 is KGHSH and CDR2 LQKENI.

This chain joins TRBV29-1 and TRBJ1-3, with D hard to call. The length of the CDR3 is 14 residues. The germline V gene encodes CDR1 SQVTM and CDR2 ANQGSEA. V lost 2 bases and J 2 bases, leaving 10 bases between the germline ends. The CDR3 region has the DNA TGCAGCGTTGAAAAGACAAGCCCTGGAAACACCATATATTTT. This codes for CSVEKTSPGNTIYF.

The chain is built from TRBV11-2 and TRBJ2-2; 12 bases agree with TRBD2. CDR1 and CDR2 (germline): SGHAT, FQNNGV. This CDR3 has 18 residues. After removal of 0 bases from V and 7 bases from J, the junction contained 9 bases not matched to a gene. The CDR3 loop reads CASSLDFPSGRAFGELFF. For the CDR3, the DNA is TGTGCCAGCAGCTTAGATTTCCCTAGCGGGAGGGCCTTCGGGGAGCTGTTTTTT.

The gene calls are TRBV7-8 and TRBJ2-7; TRBD1 might be the D (5 bases). The CDR3 extends over 14 amino acids. Trimming stripped 5 bases from V and 2 bases from J, with 13 bases between. Germline lookup yields CDR1 SGHVS and CDR2 FQNEAQ. The CDR3 loop reads CASSPDSYTYEQYF. The CDR3 nucleotides read TGTGCCAGCAGCCCAGACAGTTACACCTACGAGCAGTACTTC.

The chain employs TRBV5-4 and TRBJ1-4; no clear D. The V gene's germline CDR1 is SGHNT and CDR2 YYREEE (reference sequence). The CDR3 loop spans 14 amino acids. Deletions cut 1 base from V and 1 base from J, with 5 bases between. The CDR3 is CASSLRGTNEKLFF. As DNA, the CDR3 is TGTGCCAGCAGCTTGCGGGGAACTAATGAAAAACTGTTTTTT.

This chain connects TRBV6-6 to TRBJ2-5, with 13 nucleotides matching TRBD2. J lost 11 bases, V lost 6 bases, and 9 bases had no gene match. CDR3 size: 14 residues. CDR1 and CDR2 from the germline V gene are MNHNY and SVGAGI (reference sequence). The CDR3 DNA is TGTGCCAGCAGGGAAGGACTAGCGGGAGTAGAGCAGTACTTC. It yields the protein CASREGLAGVEQYF.

The J gene is TRBJ1-1, the V gene TRBV6-6; TRBD1 aligns across 10 bases. Germline trimming cut 2 bases from V and 4 bases from J; bases unmatched to any gene: 4. Germline V gene sequence: CDR1 MNHNY, CDR2 SVGAGI (reference sequence). The CDR3 is 15 residues long. CDR3 DNA sequence: TGTGCCAGCAGTTACACCTGGACAGGGGGCACTGAAGCTTTCTTT. Amino acids: CASSYTWTGGTEAFF.

The chain is built from TRBV27 and TRBJ2-1; no firm D call. Trimming took 5 bases from V and 6 from J, leaving 11 bases between them. From germline, CDR1 is MNHEY and CDR2 SMNVEV (reference sequence). The CDR3 is 13 amino acids. CDR3 bases: TGTGCCAGCAGTCCCTATTGGGGCAATGAGCAGTTCTTC. Its protein product is CASSPYWGNEQFF.

The V call is TRBV28, the J call TRBJ1-4; a weak D match, TRBD1 (6 bases). Germline CDR1 MDHEN, CDR2 SYDVKM. V shed 3 bases and J shed 5 bases, with 13 bases lying between them. The CDR3 consists of 15 residues. The CDR3 DNA reads as TGTGCCAGCAGTTTCCCAGCAGGGGCGAATGAAAAACTGTTTTTT. Translated, it gives CASSFPAGANEKLFF. Using reference TRBV28 and TRBJ1-4 for the parts outside the CDR3, the full variable domain is DVKVTQSSRYLVKRTGEKVFLECVQDMDHENMFWYRQDPGLGLRLIYFSYDVKMKEKGDIPEGYSVSREKKERFSLILESASTNQTSMYLCASSFPAGANEKLFFGSGTQLSVL.

The genes are TRBV5-1 and TRBJ1-4; D possibly corresponds to TRBD1 (5 bases). The germline gives CDR1 SGHRS, CDR2 YFSETQ. The V end lost 3 bases, the J end lost 5 bases, and 14 bases lay between the germline ends. The length of the CDR3 is 15 residues. In DNA, the CDR3 is TGCGCCAGCAGCTCGACCGGGACCTCGAATGAAAAACTGTTTTTT. Amino acids: CASSSTGTSNEKLFF.

This chain joins TRBV5-1 and TRBJ1-5; no clear D gene. The germline gives CDR1 SGHRS, CDR2 YFSETQ. There are 15 residues in the CDR3. The V gene lost 2 bases and the J gene lost 4 bases, with 13 bases spanning the gap. CDR3 loop: CASSFGAGANQPQHF. DNA of the CDR3: TGCGCCAGCAGCTTTGGCGCGGGTGCAAATCAGCCCCAGCATTTT.

This clone came up once. The chain couples TRBV28 to TRBJ2-7, with D perhaps matching TRBD2 (5 bases). In germline, CDR1 is MDHEN, CDR2 SYDVKM. The CDR3 length is 13 residues. The V end lost 7 bases, the J end lost 1 base, and 11 bases lay between the germline ends. The CDR3 spells CASKRPGSYEQYF. The CDR3 DNA reads as TGTGCCAGCAAACGGCCGGGATCCTACGAGCAGTACTTC.

The chain carries TRBV5-1 and TRBJ1-4, with 12 nucleotides matching TRBD1. Germline V lookup: CDR1 SGHRS, CDR2 YFSETQ. This CDR3 comprises 15 residues. After removal of 4 bases from V and 4 bases from J, the junction contained 2 bases not matched to a gene. The CDR3 protein is CASSGTGGFNEKLFF. In DNA, the CDR3 is TGCGCCAGCAGCGGGACAGGGGGCTTTAATGAAAAACTGTTTTTT.

V and J are TRBV2 and TRBJ2-7; D gene uncertain. The CDR3 has 11 residues. Germline CDR1 reads SNHLY; CDR2 reads FYNNEI. V lost 8 bases and J 6 bases, leaving 11 bases between the germline ends. The CDR3 DNA reads TGTGCCAGCGCTTTGATGGGCGAGCAGTACTTC. It codes for CASALMGEQYF.

DNA for the CDR3: TGTGCCAGCAGCCAAGTGGGACTTTTGGGACACATTAACTATGGCTACACCTTC. As protein: CASSQVGLLGHINYGYTF. The chain links TRBV4-2 to TRBJ1-2; TRBD1 might be the D (6 bases). The CDR3 has 18 residues. Germline CDR1 is LGHNA and CDR2 is YNFKEQ. Trimming pared 1 base from V and 1 base from J, leaving 19 bases between.

The J gene is TRBJ1-5, the V gene TRBV2, with D tentatively TRBD1 (6 bases). This CDR3 region has 14 residues. The V gene's germline CDR1 is SNHLY and CDR2 FYNNEI. The V end was cut by 7 bases, the J end by 1 base, with 11 bases between. In nucleotides, the CDR3 is TGTGCCAGCACAGGGGTTATGAGCAATCAGCCCCAGCATTTT. Its protein product is CASTGVMSNQPQHF.

V usage is TRBV5-1 and J usage is TRBJ2-1, with 9 positions matching TRBD1. The junction had 8 bases not matched to a gene; V was cut back by 4 bases and J by 12 bases. Germline CDR1 and CDR2: SGHRS and YFSETQ. CDR3 length: 13 amino acids. CDR3 residues: CASSLKPGQGQFF. The CDR3 coding sequence is TGCGCCAGCAGCCTAAAGCCGGGACAGGGGCAGTTCTTC.